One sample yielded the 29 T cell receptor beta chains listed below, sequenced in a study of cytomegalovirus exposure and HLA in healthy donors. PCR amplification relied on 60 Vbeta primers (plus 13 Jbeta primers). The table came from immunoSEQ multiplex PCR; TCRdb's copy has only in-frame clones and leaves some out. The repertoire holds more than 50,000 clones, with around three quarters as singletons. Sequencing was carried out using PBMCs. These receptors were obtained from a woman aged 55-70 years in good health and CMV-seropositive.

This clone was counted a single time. The CDR3 nucleotides are TGTGCCAGCAGTTTCGCGGGGAATAGCTACACCTTC. Amino acid sequence: CASSFAGNSYTF. The chain employs TRBV27 and TRBJ1-2; unclear D gene. The CDR3 sequence is 12 residues long. Germline CDR1 is MNHEY and CDR2 is SMNVEV (reference sequence). The V and J ends lost 3 bases and 9 bases respectively, with 11 bases between them.

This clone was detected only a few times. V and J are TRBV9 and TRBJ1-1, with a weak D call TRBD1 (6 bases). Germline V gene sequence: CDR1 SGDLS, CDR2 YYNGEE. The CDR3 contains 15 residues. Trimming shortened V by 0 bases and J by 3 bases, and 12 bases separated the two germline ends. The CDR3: CASSVVRGWDTEAFF. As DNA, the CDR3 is TGTGCCAGCAGCGTAGTTAGGGGGTGGGACACTGAAGCTTTCTTT.

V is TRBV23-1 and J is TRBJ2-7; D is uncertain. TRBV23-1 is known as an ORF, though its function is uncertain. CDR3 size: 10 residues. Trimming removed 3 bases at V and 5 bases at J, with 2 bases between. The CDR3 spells CASSHDEQYF. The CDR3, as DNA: TGCGCCAGCAGTCACGACGAGCAGTACTTC.

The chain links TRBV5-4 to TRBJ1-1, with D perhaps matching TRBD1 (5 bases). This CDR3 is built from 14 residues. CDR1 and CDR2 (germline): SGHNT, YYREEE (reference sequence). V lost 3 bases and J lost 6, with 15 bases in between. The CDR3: CASSSLREDPEAFF. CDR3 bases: TGTGCCAGCAGCTCTCTCAGGGAAGACCCTGAAGCTTTCTTT.

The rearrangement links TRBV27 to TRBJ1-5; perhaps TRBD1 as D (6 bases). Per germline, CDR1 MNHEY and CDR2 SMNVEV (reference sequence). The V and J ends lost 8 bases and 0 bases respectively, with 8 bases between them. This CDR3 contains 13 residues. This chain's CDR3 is CASWDISNQPQHF. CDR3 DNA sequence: TGTGCCAGCTGGGACATTAGCAATCAGCCCCAGCATTTT.

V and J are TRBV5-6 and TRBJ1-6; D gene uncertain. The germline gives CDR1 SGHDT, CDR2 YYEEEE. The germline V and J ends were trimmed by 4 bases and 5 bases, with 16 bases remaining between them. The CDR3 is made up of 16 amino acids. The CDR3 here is CASSGGPHLDNSPLHF. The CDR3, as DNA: TGTGCCAGCAGCGGCGGGCCGCACTTAGATAATTCACCCCTCCACTTT.

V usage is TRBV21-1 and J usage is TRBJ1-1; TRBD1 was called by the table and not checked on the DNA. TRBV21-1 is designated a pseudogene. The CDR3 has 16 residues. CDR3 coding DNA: TGTGCCAGCAGCTCACCCGGACAGCTAAGCGACACTGAAGCTTTCTTT. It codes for CASSSPGQLSDTEAFF.

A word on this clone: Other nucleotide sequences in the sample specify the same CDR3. The CDR3 region has the DNA TGTGCCAGCAGCGCAGCCTCAGGGGTAGGGGGTCAGCCCCAGCATTTT. Translating gives CASSAASGVGGQPQHF. The chain employs TRBV7-8 and TRBJ1-5; perhaps TRBD1 as D (6 bases). The CDR3 totals 16 residues. V shed 5 bases and J shed 6 bases, with 20 bases lying between them. The germline V gene encodes CDR1 SGHVS and CDR2 FQNEAQ.

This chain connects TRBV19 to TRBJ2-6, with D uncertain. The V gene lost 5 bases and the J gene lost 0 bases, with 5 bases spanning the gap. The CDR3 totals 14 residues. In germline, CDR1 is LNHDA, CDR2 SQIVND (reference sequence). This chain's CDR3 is CASSFNSGANVLTF. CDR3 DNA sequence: TGTGCCAGTAGTTTCAACTCTGGGGCCAACGTCCTGACTTTC.

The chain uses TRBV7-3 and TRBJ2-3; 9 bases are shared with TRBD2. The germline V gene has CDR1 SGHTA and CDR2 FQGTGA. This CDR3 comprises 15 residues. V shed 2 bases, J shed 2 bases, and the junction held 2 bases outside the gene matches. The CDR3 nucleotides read TGTGCCAGCAGCTTAGGGACTAGCTACACAGATACGCAGTATTTT. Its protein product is CASSLGTSYTDTQYF.

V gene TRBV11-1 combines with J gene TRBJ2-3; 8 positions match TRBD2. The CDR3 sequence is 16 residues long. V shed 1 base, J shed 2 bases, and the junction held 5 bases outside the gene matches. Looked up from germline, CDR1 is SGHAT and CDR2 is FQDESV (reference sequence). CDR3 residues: CASSLEAGGYTDTQYF. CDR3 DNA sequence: TGTGCCAGCAGCTTAGAGGCGGGGGGCTACACAGATACGCAGTATTTT.

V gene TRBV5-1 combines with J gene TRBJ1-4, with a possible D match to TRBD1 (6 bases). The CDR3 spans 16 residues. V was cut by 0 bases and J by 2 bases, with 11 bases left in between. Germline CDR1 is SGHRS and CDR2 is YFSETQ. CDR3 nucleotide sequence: TGCGCCAGCAGCTTGGAAGCCCAGGGGACTAATGAAAAACTGTTTTTT. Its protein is CASSLEAQGTNEKLFF.

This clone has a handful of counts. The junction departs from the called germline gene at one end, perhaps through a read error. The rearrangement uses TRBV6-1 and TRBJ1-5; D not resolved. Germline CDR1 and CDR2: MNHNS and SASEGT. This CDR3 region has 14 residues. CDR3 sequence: CAISEARSNQPQHF. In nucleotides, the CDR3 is TGTGCCATCAGTGAGGCGCGGTCGAATCAGCCCCAGCATTTT.

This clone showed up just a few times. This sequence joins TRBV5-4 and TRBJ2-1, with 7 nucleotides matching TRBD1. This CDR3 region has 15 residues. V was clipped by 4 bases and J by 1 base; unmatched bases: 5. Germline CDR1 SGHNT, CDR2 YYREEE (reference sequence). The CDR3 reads CASSLRDRSYNEQFF. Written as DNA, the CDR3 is TGTGCCAGCAGCCTCCGGGACAGATCCTACAATGAGCAGTTCTTC. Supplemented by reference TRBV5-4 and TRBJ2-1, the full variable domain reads ETGVTQSPTHLIKTRGQQVTLRCSSQSGHNTVSWYQQALGQGPQFIFQYYREEENGRGNFPPRFSGLQFPNYSSELNVNALELDDSALYLCASSLRDRSYNEQFFGPGTRLTVL.

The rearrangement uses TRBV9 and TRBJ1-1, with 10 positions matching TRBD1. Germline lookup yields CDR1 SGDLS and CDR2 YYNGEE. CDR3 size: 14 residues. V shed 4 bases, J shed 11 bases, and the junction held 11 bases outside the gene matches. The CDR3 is CASSHGQGDGAAFF. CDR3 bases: TGTGCCAGCAGCCACGGACAGGGGGACGGGGCGGCTTTCTTT.

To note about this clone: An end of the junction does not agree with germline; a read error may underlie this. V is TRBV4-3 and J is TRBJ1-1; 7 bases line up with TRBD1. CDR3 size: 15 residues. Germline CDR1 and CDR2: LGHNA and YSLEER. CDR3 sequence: CASSQETGLNAEAFF. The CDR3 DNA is TGCGCCAGCAGCCAAGAGACAGGGTTGAACGCTGAAGCTTTCTTT.

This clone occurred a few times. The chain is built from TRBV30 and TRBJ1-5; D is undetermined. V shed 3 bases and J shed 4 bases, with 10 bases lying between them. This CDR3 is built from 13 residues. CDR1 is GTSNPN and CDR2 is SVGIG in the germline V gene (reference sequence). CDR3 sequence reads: CAWRQRSNQPQHF. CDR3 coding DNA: TGTGCCTGGAGACAGAGATCGAATCAGCCCCAGCATTTT.

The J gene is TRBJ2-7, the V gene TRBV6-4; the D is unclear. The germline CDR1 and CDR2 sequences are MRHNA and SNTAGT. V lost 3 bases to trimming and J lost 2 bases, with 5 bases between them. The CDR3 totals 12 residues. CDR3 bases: TGTGCCAGCAGTGAGGCAGCCTACGAGCAGTACTTC. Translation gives CASSEAAYEQYF.

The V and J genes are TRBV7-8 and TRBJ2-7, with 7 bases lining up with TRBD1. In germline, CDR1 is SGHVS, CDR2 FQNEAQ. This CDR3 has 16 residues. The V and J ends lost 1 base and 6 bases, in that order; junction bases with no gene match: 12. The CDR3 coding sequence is TGTGCCAGCAGCTTAGGGGGCCGGCAGGGGGTGGCCGAGCAGTACTTC. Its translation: CASSLGGRQGVAEQYF.

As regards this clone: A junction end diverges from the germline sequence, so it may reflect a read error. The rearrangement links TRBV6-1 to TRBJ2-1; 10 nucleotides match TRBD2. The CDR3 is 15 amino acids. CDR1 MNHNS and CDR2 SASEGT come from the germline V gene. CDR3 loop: CASSQAGGRHNEQFF. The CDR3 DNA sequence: TGTGCCAGCAGTCAAGCGGGGGGGCGGCACAATGAGCAGTTCTTC.

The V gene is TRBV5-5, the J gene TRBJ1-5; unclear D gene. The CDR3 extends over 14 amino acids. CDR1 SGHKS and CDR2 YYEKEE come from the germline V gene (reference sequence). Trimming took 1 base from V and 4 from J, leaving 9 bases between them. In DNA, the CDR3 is TGTGCCAGCAGCTTGCAGTCCAGAAATCAGCCCCAGCATTTT. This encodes CASSLQSRNQPQHF.

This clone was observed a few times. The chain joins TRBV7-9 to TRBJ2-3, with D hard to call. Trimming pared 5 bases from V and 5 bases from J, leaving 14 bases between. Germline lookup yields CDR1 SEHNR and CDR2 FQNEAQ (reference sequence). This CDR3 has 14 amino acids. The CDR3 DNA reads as TGTGCCAGCAGCCCCTTACTCTCCCGAGATACGCAGTATTTT. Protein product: CASSPLLSRDTQYF.

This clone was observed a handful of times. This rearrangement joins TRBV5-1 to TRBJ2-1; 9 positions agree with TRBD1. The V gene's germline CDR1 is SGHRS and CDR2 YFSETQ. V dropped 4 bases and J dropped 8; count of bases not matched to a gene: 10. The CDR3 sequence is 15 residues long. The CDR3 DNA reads TGCGCCAGCAGCCAGGACAGGGGACCTGCCTATGAGCAGTTCTTC. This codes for CASSQDRGPAYEQFF.

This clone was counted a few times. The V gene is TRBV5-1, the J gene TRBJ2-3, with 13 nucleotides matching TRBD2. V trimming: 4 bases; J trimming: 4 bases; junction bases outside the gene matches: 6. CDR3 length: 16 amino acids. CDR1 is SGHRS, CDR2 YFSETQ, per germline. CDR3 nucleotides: TGCGCCAGCAGCACTGAACTAGCGGGGGGGGCAGATACGCAGTATTTT. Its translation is CASSTELAGGADTQYF. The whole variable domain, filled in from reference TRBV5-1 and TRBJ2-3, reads KAGVTQTPRYLIKTRGQQVTLSCSPISGHRSVSWYQQTPGQGLQFLFEYFSETQRNKGNFPGRFSGRQFSNSRSEMNVSTLELGDSALYLCASSTELAGGADTQYFGPGTRLTVL.

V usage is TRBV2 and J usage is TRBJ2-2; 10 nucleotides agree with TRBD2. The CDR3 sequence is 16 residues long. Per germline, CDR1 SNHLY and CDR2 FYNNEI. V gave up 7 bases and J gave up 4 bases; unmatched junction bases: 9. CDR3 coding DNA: TGTGCCAGCAAGGCTAGCGGGGGACCGGGCACCGGGGAGCTGTTTTTT. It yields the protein CASKASGGPGTGELFF.

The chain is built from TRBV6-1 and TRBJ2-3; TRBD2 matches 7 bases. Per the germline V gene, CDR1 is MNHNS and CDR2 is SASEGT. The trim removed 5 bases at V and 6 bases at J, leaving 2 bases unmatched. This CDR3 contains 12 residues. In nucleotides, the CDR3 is TGTGCCAGCAGTCCAGCGGGGGATACGCAGTATTTT. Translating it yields CASSPAGDTQYF.

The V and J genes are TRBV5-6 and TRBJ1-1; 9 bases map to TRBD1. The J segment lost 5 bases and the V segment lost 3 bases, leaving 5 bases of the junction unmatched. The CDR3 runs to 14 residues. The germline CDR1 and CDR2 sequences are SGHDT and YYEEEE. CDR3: CASSSQGATTEAFF. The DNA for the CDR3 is TGTGCCAGCAGCTCACAGGGGGCTACGACTGAAGCTTTCTTT.

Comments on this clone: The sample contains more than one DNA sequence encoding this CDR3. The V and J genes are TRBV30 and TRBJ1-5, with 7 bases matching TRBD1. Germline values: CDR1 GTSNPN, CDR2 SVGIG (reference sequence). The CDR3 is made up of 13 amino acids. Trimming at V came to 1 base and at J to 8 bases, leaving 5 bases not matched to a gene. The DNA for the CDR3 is TGTGCCTGGAGTGGTAACAGGGGCGAGCCCCAGCATTTT. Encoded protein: CAWSGNRGEPQHF.

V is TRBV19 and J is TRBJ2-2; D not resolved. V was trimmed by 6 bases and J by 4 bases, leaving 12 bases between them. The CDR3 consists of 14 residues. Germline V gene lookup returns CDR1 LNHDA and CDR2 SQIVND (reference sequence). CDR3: CASRLLQSTGELFF. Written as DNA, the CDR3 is TGTGCCAGTAGGTTATTACAGAGCACCGGGGAGCTGTTTTTT.